This record covers a single T cell receptor beta chain. Germline V lookup: CDR1 SGHTS, CDR2 YDEGEE. This CDR3 comprises 13 residues. The ends were cut back, 9 bases at V and 11 bases at J, with 21 bases in the middle. TCRdb's copy holds only in-frame clones and misses some; the assay was immunoSEQ multiplex PCR. The table includes some 40,000 clones, 90% to 95% detected once. The data belong to a study of T cells in localized non-small cell lung cancer. The receptor comes from a female donor over 55 with stage I lung adenocarcinoma. The chain uses TRBV5-8 and TRBJ1-5; D is unresolved. The input for sequencing was peripheral blood, taken before any cancer treatment. The CDR3 DNA is TGTGCCACCGGTGTACGGGTGGGATTGTCCCAGCATTTT. Protein sequence: CATGVRVGLSQHF.